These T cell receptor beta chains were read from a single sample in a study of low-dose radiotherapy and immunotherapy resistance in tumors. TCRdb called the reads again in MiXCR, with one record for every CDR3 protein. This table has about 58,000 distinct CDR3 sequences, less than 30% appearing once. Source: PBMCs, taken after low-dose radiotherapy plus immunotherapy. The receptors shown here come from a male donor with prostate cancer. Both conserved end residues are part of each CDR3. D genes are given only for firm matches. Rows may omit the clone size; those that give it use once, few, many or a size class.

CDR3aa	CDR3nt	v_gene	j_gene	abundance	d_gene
CASSQENSLSPTDTQYF	TGTGCCAGCAGCCAAGAAAACAGCCTTTCCCCCACAGATACGCAGTATTTT	TRBV4-2	TRBJ2-3	many	.
CASGLAATDTQYF	TGTGCCAGCGGTCTAGCGGCCACAGATACGCAGTATTTT	TRBV6-2/TRBV6-3	TRBJ2-3	few	TRBD2
CASSLLGLAGVTDTQYF	TGCGCCAGCAGCTTATTGGGACTAGCGGGAGTAACAGATACGCAGTATTTT	TRBV5-1	TRBJ2-3	many	TRBD2
CASSGEVTDTQYF	TGTGCCAGTTCGGGGGAAGTCACAGATACGCAGTATTTT	TRBV28	TRBJ2-3	medium-sized	.
CASSYGGSPYEQYF	TGTGCCAGCAGTTACGGTGGGAGCCCCTACGAGCAGTACTTC	TRBV6-2/TRBV6-3	TRBJ2-7	once	.
CASTSLGGSVDEQFF	TGTGCCAGCACCTCCCTTGGGGGGAGTGTGGATGAGCAGTTCTTC	TRBV28	TRBJ2-1	many	.
CSAQGQLSNQPQHF	TGCAGTGCACAGGGACAGCTTAGCAATCAGCCCCAGCATTTT	TRBV20-1	TRBJ1-5	many	TRBD1
CASNTATGKNEKLFF	TGTGCCAGCAACACCGCTACCGGGAAAAATGAAAAACTGTTTTTT	TRBV3-1	TRBJ1-4	.	.
CASSQPKGGDVEQFF	TGTGCCAGCAGCCAACCTAAGGGGGGGGACGTGGAGCAGTTCTTC	TRBV28	TRBJ2-1	many	.
CASSGRRGGGSCFF	.	TRBV12-3/TRBV12-4	TRBJ2-2	.	.
CASSGPTERNEKLFF	TGCGCCAGCAGCGGACCGACAGAACGAAATGAAAAACTGTTTTTT	TRBV5-1	TRBJ1-4	many	.
CASRLAGEETQYF	TGTGCCAGCAGACTAGCGGGAGAAGAGACCCAGTACTTC	TRBV6-2/TRBV6-3	TRBJ2-5	many	TRBD2
CASSLDRMGYNEQFF	TGTGCCAGTAGTTTGGACAGAATGGGCTACAATGAGCAGTTCTTC	TRBV19	TRBJ2-1	many	.
CASRLAGKISYNEQFF	TGTGCCAGCAGGCTAGCGGGGAAAATCTCCTACAATGAGCAGTTCTTC	TRBV28	TRBJ2-1	many	TRBD2
CASSKGTSWGTQYF	TGTGCCAGCAGCAAAGGGACTAGCTGGGGTACGCAGTATTTT	TRBV11-2	TRBJ2-3	many	TRBD2
CASSPPGSDSHLVGYTF	TGTGCCAGCAGTCCCCCCGGGTCGGACAGCCACCTTGTAGGCTACACCTTC	TRBV28	TRBJ1-2	few	.
CASSQMGINTGELFF	TGTGCCAGCAGCCAAATGGGGATTAACACCGGGGAGCTGTTTTTT	TRBV14	TRBJ2-2	many	.
CASSPGLAGVEQYF	TGTGCCAGCTCACCAGGACTAGCGGGAGTAGAGCAGTACTTC	TRBV18	TRBJ2-7	many	TRBD2
CASSRTQARTDTQYF	TGTGCCAGCAGTCGGACGCAGGCTCGCACAGATACGCAGTATTTT	TRBV2	TRBJ2-3	many	.
CASSIGVDSQADTQYF	TGTGCCAGTAGTATAGGTGTCGACAGTCAGGCAGATACGCAGTATTTT	TRBV19	TRBJ2-3	many	.
CASSPLGQGYGYTF	TGTGCCAGCAGCCCTCTGGGACAGGGCTATGGCTACACCTTC	TRBV7-2	TRBJ1-2	many	TRBD1
CATPGDRVPYPPNTGELFF	TGTGCCACCCCGGGGGACAGGGTCCCTTATCCACCGAACACCGGGGAGCTGTTTTTT	TRBV6-4	TRBJ2-2	many	TRBD1
CASSNGLVRETQYF	TGTGCCAGCAGCAACGGACTAGTTCGGGAGACCCAGTACTTC	TRBV5-5	TRBJ2-5	medium-sized	TRBD2
CASSPPVSTDTQYF	TGTGCCAGCAGCCCACCCGTAAGCACAGATACGCAGTATTTT	TRBV7-9	TRBJ2-3	few	.
CASSLTSGVGNEQFF	TGTGCCAGCAGTTTAACTAGCGGGGTAGGCAATGAGCAGTTCTTC	TRBV27	TRBJ2-1	many	TRBD2
CASTVAGARETQYF	TGTGCCAGCACCGTAGCGGGAGCTCGAGAGACCCAGTACTTC	TRBV7-2	TRBJ2-5	many	TRBD2
CASSPRTSGALTDTQYF	TGTGCCAGCAGCCCCCGGACTAGCGGAGCCCTCACAGATACGCAGTATTTT	TRBV7-8	TRBJ2-3	many	TRBD2
CASSLEASLGYNEQFF	TGCGCCAGCAGCTTGGAAGCTAGCCTCGGATACAATGAGCAGTTCTTC	TRBV5-1	TRBJ2-1	many	.
CASPGQGAPDTQYF	TGTGCCAGCCCGGGACAGGGGGCGCCAGATACGCAGTATTTT	TRBV18	TRBJ2-3	many	TRBD1
CASSLRSHRAGGQSKNEQFF	TGTGCCAGCAGCCTTAGAAGTCATAGGGCGGGAGGGCAGAGTAAGAATGAGCAGTTCTTC	TRBV3-1	TRBJ2-1	.	TRBD2
CASRAGDRGPLF	TGTGCCAGCAGAGCCGGGGACAGGGGTCCACTTTTC	TRBV28	TRBJ2-7	many	TRBD1
CASRPTSEAYNEQFF	TGTGCCAGCAGACCGACTAGCGAGGCCTACAATGAGCAGTTCTTC	TRBV6-2/TRBV6-3	TRBJ2-1	many	TRBD2
CASRDQDRRLFEKLFF	TGTGCCAGCAGGGATCAGGACAGGCGGCTGTTTGAAAAACTGTTTTTT	TRBV28	TRBJ1-4	many	TRBD1